These 17 T cell receptor beta chains came from one sample sequenced in a study of identical twins. TCRdb redid the calling of the 5' RACE reads with MiXCR, one entry per CDR3 protein. The data show some 200,000 distinct CDR3 sequences, around 6.8% seen once. This sample also appeared in a second study, on yellow fever vaccine responses in identical twins.

Sequencing was performed on memory (CD45RO+) T cells sorted from blood. The receptors were gathered from a woman aged 18 to 35 in good health.

This rearrangement joins TRBV7-2 to TRBJ2-1, with 10 positions matching TRBD2. CDR3 length: 15 residues. Looked up from germline, CDR1 is SGHTA and CDR2 is FQGNSA. J gave up 6 bases and V 0 bases, and 2 bases lay outside the gene matches. The CDR3 loop reads CASSLAPSGGNEQFF. CDR3 coding DNA: TGTGCCAGCAGCTTAGCGCCTAGCGGGGGCAATGAGCAGTTCTTC. The full variable domain, in which reference TRBV7-2 and TRBJ2-1 provide the parts outside the CDR3, is GAGVSQSPSNKVTEKGKDVELRCDPISGHTALYWYRQSLGQGLEFLIYFQGNSAPDKSGLPSDRFSAERTGGSVSTLTIQRTQQEDSAVYLCASSLAPSGGNEQFFGPGTRLTVL.

The sample holds many counts of this clonotype. The chain joins TRBV28 to TRBJ1-1; TRBD1 agrees at 7 bases. V dropped 8 bases and J dropped 6; count of bases not matched to a gene: 12. This CDR3 comprises 14 residues. CDR1 is MDHEN, CDR2 SYDVKM, per germline. CDR3 sequence: CASSYPGTAAEAFF. In nucleotides, the CDR3 is TGTGCCAGCTCATATCCCGGGACAGCGGCTGAAGCTTTCTTT.

The V call is TRBV20-1, the J call TRBJ2-2, with D possibly matching TRBD2 (6 bases). Looked up from germline, CDR1 is DFQATT and CDR2 is SNEGSKA (reference sequence). The CDR3 runs 16 residues. The V end was cut by 5 bases, the J end by 0 bases, with 16 bases between. The CDR3 DNA is TGCAGTGCTGGGGGAGGACTGAACGCGAACACCGGGGAGCTGTTTTTT. Encoded protein: CSAGGGLNANTGELFF.

This clonotype was observed many times. The chain combines TRBV12-3 or TRBV12-4 with TRBJ1-1; D unclear. There are 12 residues in the CDR3. V was cut by 3 bases and J by 8 bases, with 10 bases left in between. Written as DNA, the CDR3 is TGTGCCAGCAGTTTTAGAAGAACCGAAGCTTTCTTT. It yields the protein CASSFRRTEAFF.

This clonotype turned up a few times. In nucleotides, the CDR3 is TGTGCCAGCAGCCAAGCGGCTAGCGGAACCTACGAGCAGTACTTC. Its translation: CASSQAASGTYEQYF. This rearrangement joins TRBV4-2 to TRBJ2-7; 7 bases match TRBD2. The CDR3 contains 15 residues. Germline CDR1 LGHNA, CDR2 YNFKEQ. Trimming cost V 1 base and J 2 bases; bases outside gene matches: 5.

At least ten counts were recorded for this clonotype. The genes are TRBV20-1 and TRBJ2-2; D gene ambiguous. The CDR3 totals 14 residues. CDR1 is DFQATT, CDR2 SNEGSKA, per germline (reference sequence). Trimming pared 0 bases from V and 8 bases from J, leaving 13 bases between. The CDR3 DNA reads TGCAGTGCTAGAGATTTCCGGGCTGCTGGGGAGCTGTTTTTT. Translating it yields CSARDFRAAGELFF.

This clonotype occurred many times. The genes are TRBV12-3 or TRBV12-4 and TRBJ2-1, with a possible D match to TRBD1 (5 bases). This CDR3 is built from 15 residues. V dropped 6 bases and J dropped 1 base, with 13 bases sitting between them. CDR3 loop: CASRLGAGSYNEQFF. CDR3 DNA sequence: TGTGCCAGCAGATTGGGCGCAGGGTCCTACAATGAGCAGTTCTTC.

This clonotype was found many times. The chain has TRBV7-8 and TRBJ2-1, with 11 bases lining up with TRBD2. This CDR3 comprises 17 residues. V trimming: 2 bases; J trimming: 9 bases; junction bases outside the gene matches: 12. Per the germline V gene, CDR1 is SGHVS and CDR2 is FQNEAQ. The DNA of the CDR3 is TGTGCCAGCAGCTTACTTCCCCTAGCGGGGGGCGCGGGTGAGCAGTTCTTC. Protein sequence: CASSLLPLAGGAGEQFF.

At least ten counts were recorded for this clonotype. The chain carries TRBV3-1 and TRBJ2-3, with D hard to call. Trimming cost V 2 bases and J 1 base, with 4 bases left between them. The germline V gene encodes CDR1 LGHDT and CDR2 YNNKEL (reference sequence). This CDR3 is 13 amino acids long. The chain's CDR3 is CASSQRRTDTQYF. CDR3 bases: TGTGCCAGCAGCCAACGCCGCACAGATACGCAGTATTTT.

This clonotype was picked up many times. The chain links TRBV7-2 to TRBJ2-7; the D is unclear. Per the germline V gene, CDR1 is SGHTA and CDR2 is FQGNSA. V was trimmed by 1 base and J by 7 bases, leaving 11 bases between them. The CDR3 length is 13 residues. Here the CDR3 DNA reads TGTGCCAGCAGCTTAGGTAACGGGCTAGAGCAGTACTTC. This encodes CASSLGNGLEQYF.

The sample holds many counts of this clonotype. The chain employs TRBV7-9 and TRBJ2-2; D might be TRBD1 (5 bases). Per germline, CDR1 SEHNR and CDR2 FQNEAQ (reference sequence). The V end was cut by 5 bases, the J end by 7 bases, with 14 bases between. This CDR3 region has 14 residues. CDR3 DNA: TGTGCCAGCAGCCCTTATCAGGGAATCGGGGAGCTGTTTTTT. Protein sequence: CASSPYQGIGELFF.

There are many counts of this clonotype. The V gene is TRBV7-2, the J gene TRBJ2-3; D is undetermined. The CDR3 totals 17 residues. Germline CDR1 reads SGHTA; CDR2 reads FQGNSA. V lost 5 bases and J 0 bases, leaving 18 bases between the germline ends. The CDR3 coding sequence is TGTGCCAGCAGCCTCTTGGGATTGGGCGCTAGCACAGATACGCAGTATTTT. It specifies CASSLLGLGASTDTQYF.

This clonotype was recorded at least ten times. The chain joins TRBV20-1 to TRBJ2-1; 9 bases are a match to TRBD2. The germline V gene has CDR1 DFQATT and CDR2 SNEGSKA (reference sequence). With V trimmed by 6 bases and J by 0 bases, 9 bases remained unmatched. The CDR3 runs to 16 residues. The CDR3 sequence is CSARSVSGSSYNEQFF. CDR3 sequence (DNA): TGCAGTGCACGATCCGTTAGCGGGAGCTCCTACAATGAGCAGTTCTTC.

This clonotype was seen a handful of times. The chain carries TRBV27 and TRBJ2-7, with 7 bases aligning to TRBD2. This CDR3 has 13 residues. CDR1 and CDR2 from the germline V gene are MNHEY and SMNVEV (reference sequence). The J segment lost 3 bases and the V segment lost 4 bases, leaving 3 bases of the junction unmatched. The CDR3 loop reads CASSSREGYEQYF. The CDR3 nucleotides read TGTGCCAGCAGTTCGAGGGAGGGCTACGAGCAGTACTTC.

V gene TRBV27 combines with J gene TRBJ1-5, with D unresolved. This CDR3 comprises 15 residues. Trimming removed 5 bases at V and 4 bases at J, with 15 bases between. Per germline, CDR1 MNHEY and CDR2 SMNVEV (reference sequence). The chain's CDR3 is CASSREGLANQPQHF. CDR3 bases: TGTGCCAGCAGTCGCGAGGGTTTAGCAAATCAGCCCCAGCATTTT.

This clonotype turned up a few times. The V gene is TRBV2, the J gene TRBJ1-1, with D maybe TRBD1 (5 bases). With 2 bases removed from V and 11 bases from J, the gap between germline ends came to 12 bases. This CDR3 has 12 residues. Germline assignment: CDR1 SNHLY and CDR2 FYNNEI. This CDR3 reads CASSEPGLYAFF. Written as DNA, the CDR3 is TGTGCCAGCAGTGAACCGGGACTCTACGCTTTCTTT.

This clonotype was seen a handful of times. The chain uses TRBV20-1 and TRBJ2-3; 10 bases are shared with TRBD2. Trimming took 2 bases from V and 5 from J; bases not matched to a gene: 7. The CDR3 sequence is 15 residues long. Germline values: CDR1 DFQATT, CDR2 SNEGSKA (reference sequence). For the CDR3, the DNA is TGCAGTGCTAGATCCGCGGGACTAGCGTTAGATACGCAGTATTTT. Amino acids: CSARSAGLALDTQYF.